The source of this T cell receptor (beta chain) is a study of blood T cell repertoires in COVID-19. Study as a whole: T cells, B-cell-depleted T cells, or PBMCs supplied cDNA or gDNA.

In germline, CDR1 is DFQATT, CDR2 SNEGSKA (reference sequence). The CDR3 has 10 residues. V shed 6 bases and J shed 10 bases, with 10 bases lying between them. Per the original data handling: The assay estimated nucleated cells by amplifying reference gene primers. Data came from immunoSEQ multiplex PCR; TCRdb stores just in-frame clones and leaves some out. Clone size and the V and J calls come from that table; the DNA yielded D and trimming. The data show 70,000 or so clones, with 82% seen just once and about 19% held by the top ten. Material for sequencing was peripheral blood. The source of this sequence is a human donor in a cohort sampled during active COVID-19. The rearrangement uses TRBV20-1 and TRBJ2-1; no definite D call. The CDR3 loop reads CSALFSEQFF. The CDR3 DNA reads TGCAGTGCATTATTTAGCGAGCAGTTCTTC.